This TCR beta chain originates from a study of shared clonotypes between healthy human individuals. Looking at the study overall: CD4 naive cells filled three plates per donor, CD4 memory three, CD8 naive two and CD8 memory one.

This CDR3 is 13 amino acids long. Per germline, CDR1 MRHNA and CDR2 SNTAGT. Trimming removed 2 bases at V and 8 bases at J, with 12 bases between. Here immunoSEQ multiplex PCR was the method, and the copy in TCRdb shows in-frame clones only, minus some. The profile covers 1,100,000 or so clones, with approximately 78% appearing a single time and more than 0.5% taken by the ten largest. This clone showed up just a few times. Its specificity is unknown. Whole-study results and caveats: Genetic and exposure-history diversity was limited by the small donor number. Larger richness was generally estimated for naive than memory subsets. The generation probabilities recorded for non-shared clonotypes fell below those of clonotypes shared by all four donors.

The TCR was taken from a man between 18 and 35 years old in good health. Some clones in this sample may be carry-over from other donors' samples. What was sequenced was memory CD4+ T cells from PBMCs. Subset specified: CD45RA-negative fraction. The chain carries TRBV6-4 and TRBJ1-2; D is ambiguous. For the CDR3, the DNA is TGTGCCAGCAGTGACCCCAATTCAGGAGGCTACACCTTC. Protein sequence: CASSDPNSGGYTF.